The 15 T cell receptor beta chains given below trace back to one sample, sequenced in a study of T cell changes during pregnancy in multiple sclerosis. Profiled with immunoSEQ multiplex PCR; TCRdb holds only in-frame clones, not every one. This sample has about 49,000 clones, with just under 95% found just once. Sequencing used CD8+ T cells from peripheral blood mononuclear cells, obtained in the first trimester of pregnancy. The receptors shown here come from a female donor with multiple sclerosis, enrolled in a pregnancy study.

V usage is TRBV27 and J usage is TRBJ2-7; TRBD2 matches 11 bases. V dropped 5 bases and J dropped 6; count of bases not matched to a gene: 6. Germline-derived CDR1 and CDR2 are MNHEY and SMNVEV (reference sequence). The CDR3 totals 14 residues. CDR3 nucleotide sequence: TGTGCCAGCAGTATTAGCGGGAGGGCCTTCGAGCAGTACTTC. Translating it yields CASSISGRAFEQYF.

The V gene is TRBV4-1, the J gene TRBJ1-2, with 8 bases identical to TRBD1. Trimming at V came to 3 bases and at J to 4 bases, leaving 7 bases not matched to a gene. Germline V gene lookup returns CDR1 MGHRA and CDR2 YSYEKL. This CDR3 contains 15 residues. The chain's CDR3 is CASSQDPGQAYGYTF. CDR3 nucleotides: TGCGCCAGCAGCCAGGATCCGGGACAGGCCTATGGCTACACCTTC.

The genes are TRBV14 and TRBJ2-7; TRBD2 matches 8 bases. The length of the CDR3 is 15 residues. Germline assignment: CDR1 SGHDN and CDR2 FVKESK. Losses at the gene ends were 1 base for V and 1 base for J; bases not matched to a gene: 3. CDR3 sequence: CASSQGVAGSYEQYF. Here the CDR3 DNA reads TGTGCCAGCAGCCAAGGGGTAGCGGGGTCCTACGAGCAGTACTTC.

V usage is TRBV7-9 and J usage is TRBJ2-1, with TRBD2 as a possible D gene (6 bases). Germline-derived CDR1 and CDR2 are SEHNR and FQNEAQ (reference sequence). The CDR3 has 15 amino acids. The V end lost 0 bases, the J end lost 8 bases, and 14 bases lay between the germline ends. The DNA of the CDR3 is TGTGCCAGCAGCTTAGCTTGGGACCCGGGGGATGAGCAGTTCTTC. Protein: CASSLAWDPGDEQFF.

J is TRBJ2-5 and V is TRBV27; possibly TRBD1 for D (6 bases). Germline loops: CDR1 MNHEY, CDR2 SMNVEV (reference sequence). The length of the CDR3 is 15 residues. V shed 5 bases and J shed 2 bases, with 15 bases lying between them. CDR3 in amino acids: CASSLRQVAQETQYF. The CDR3 DNA is TGTGCCAGCAGTCTCCGACAGGTAGCTCAAGAGACCCAGTACTTC.

The chain uses TRBV19 and TRBJ2-3, with TRBD2 matching 9 bases. The J segment lost 4 bases and the V segment lost 3 bases, leaving 11 bases of the junction unmatched. CDR3 length equals 17 residues. Germline V CDR1 and CDR2: LNHDA, SQIVND (reference sequence). The CDR3 DNA reads as TGTGCCAGTAGTATTGGGAGCGGGGGGCCGGTCGCAGATACGCAGTATTTT. Its translation is CASSIGSGGPVADTQYF.

The table lists this clone with a count of one. Additional DNA sequences in this sample encode the identical CDR3. The chain links TRBV9 to TRBJ1-1, with a tentative D call TRBD1 (5 bases). The CDR3 consists of 17 residues. Between the trimmed V and J ends, which lost 4 bases and 1 base, there was a span of 20 bases. The germline V gene has CDR1 SGDLS and CDR2 YYNGEE. The CDR3 here is CASSSHLGGRPNTEAFF. The DNA for the CDR3 is TGTGCCAGCAGCTCTCACCTCGGGGGACGGCCGAACACTGAAGCTTTCTTT.

This clone occurred once. This chain joins TRBV2 and TRBJ1-2; the D is unclear. Trimming cost V 7 bases and J 8 bases, with 11 bases left between them. The CDR3 is 11 amino acids. In germline, CDR1 is SNHLY, CDR2 FYNNEI. CDR3 protein: CASNTGYGYTF. CDR3 nucleotides: TGTGCCAGCAATACGGGGTACGGCTACACCTTC.

This rearrangement joins TRBV6-4 to TRBJ1-2; weak D call: TRBD1 (6 bases). V dropped 3 bases and J dropped 1 base, with 12 bases sitting between them. Looked up from germline, CDR1 is MRHNA and CDR2 is SNTAGT. The CDR3 runs 15 residues. The DNA of the CDR3 is TGTGCCAGCAGTGAAGGGGGGGAATTTAACTATGGCTACACCTTC. It yields the protein CASSEGGEFNYGYTF.

The chain recombines TRBV19 with TRBJ1-1; possibly TRBD1 for D (5 bases). Germline CDR1 reads LNHDA; CDR2 reads SQIVND (reference sequence). V was clipped by 5 bases and J by 4 bases, with 11 bases between them. The CDR3 is 13 residues long. CDR3 residues: CASSPGMATEAFF. The CDR3 region has the DNA TGTGCCAGTAGTCCAGGGATGGCCACTGAAGCTTTCTTT.

The chain carries TRBV19 and TRBJ1-1, with D tentatively TRBD1 (6 bases). V was pared by 3 bases and J by 8 bases, with 13 bases between. This CDR3 is built from 13 residues. Germline V gene lookup returns CDR1 LNHDA and CDR2 SQIVND (reference sequence). The CDR3, as DNA: TGTGCCAGTAGTATGGCAGGGGACCTAGAAGCTTTCTTT. Translation: CASSMAGDLEAFF.

In this sample, this clone turned up once. J is TRBJ2-1 and V is TRBV19; TRBD1 matches at 10 bases. In germline, CDR1 is LNHDA, CDR2 SQIVND (reference sequence). The CDR3 is made up of 13 amino acids. V gave up 4 bases and J gave up 6 bases; unmatched junction bases: 0. DNA for the CDR3: TGTGCCAGTAGTAGGACAGGGGGCAATGAGCAGTTCTTC. Amino acid sequence: CASSRTGGNEQFF.

J is TRBJ1-5 and V is TRBV7-2, with no clear D. This CDR3 region has 13 residues. Trimming took 3 bases from V and 2 from J, leaving 5 bases between them. Germline V lookup: CDR1 SGHTA, CDR2 FQGNSA. CDR3: CASSLRGNQPQHF. The CDR3 DNA reads TGTGCCAGCAGCTTGCGGGGCAATCAGCCCCAGCATTTT. Using reference TRBV7-2 and TRBJ1-5 for the parts outside the CDR3, the full variable domain is GAGVSQSPSNKVTEKGKDVELRCDPISGHTALYWYRQSLGQGLEFLIYFQGNSAPDKSGLPSDRFSAERTGGSVSTLTIQRTQQEDSAVYLCASSLRGNQPQHFGDGTRLSIL.

This chain connects TRBV19 to TRBJ1-4, with 8 bases aligning to TRBD1. V gave up 0 bases and J gave up 8 bases; unmatched junction bases: 11. The CDR3 is made up of 17 amino acids. From germline, CDR1 is LNHDA and CDR2 SQIVND (reference sequence). For the CDR3, the DNA is TGTGCCAGTAGTATAGATCCCACGGACAGGGAAGACGAAAAACTGTTTTTT. It translates to CASSIDPTDREDEKLFF.

The chain couples TRBV27 to TRBJ1-1; D possibly corresponds to TRBD1 (5 bases). Germline lookup yields CDR1 MNHEY and CDR2 SMNVEV (reference sequence). With 3 bases removed from V and 3 bases from J, the gap between germline ends came to 11 bases. The CDR3 sequence is 14 residues long. In nucleotides, the CDR3 is TGTGCCAGCAGTTTGCACAGGTCCGACACTGAAGCTTTCTTT. As protein: CASSLHRSDTEAFF.